Detailed here is one T cell receptor (beta chain). Its cognate antigen is unknown. This record comes from a study of post-analysis software for immune sequencing data. Overall study: The disease courses spanned relapsing-remitting, secondary progressive and progressive-relapsing forms of multiple sclerosis. Broader study findings: Patients with multiple sclerosis recorded significantly lower normalized Chao1 diversity than controls, the study found.

The library was made from cDNA and included unique molecular identifiers. Researchers reported 520,000 or so cDNA molecules coming from around 1 to 10 million T cells. TCRdb re-analysed the PCR reads in MiXCR, keeping a single row per CDR3 protein. Seen here are about 380,000 distinct CDR3 sequences, around 37% observed once, and the top ten hold around 15%. Sequencing used blood. This receptor was obtained from a girl aged 5-17 years with multiple sclerosis.

CDR3: CASSLGLWVGGKEQFF. The CDR3 coding sequence is TGTGCCAGCAGCTTAGGCCTTTGGGTGGGGGGTAAGGAGCAGTTCTTC. The chain is built from TRBV11-2 and TRBJ2-1; tentative D call: TRBD2 (6 bases). Germline V gene lookup returns CDR1 SGHAT and CDR2 FQNNGV. This CDR3 has 16 amino acids. The germline V and J ends were trimmed by 1 base and 10 bases, with 20 bases remaining between them.